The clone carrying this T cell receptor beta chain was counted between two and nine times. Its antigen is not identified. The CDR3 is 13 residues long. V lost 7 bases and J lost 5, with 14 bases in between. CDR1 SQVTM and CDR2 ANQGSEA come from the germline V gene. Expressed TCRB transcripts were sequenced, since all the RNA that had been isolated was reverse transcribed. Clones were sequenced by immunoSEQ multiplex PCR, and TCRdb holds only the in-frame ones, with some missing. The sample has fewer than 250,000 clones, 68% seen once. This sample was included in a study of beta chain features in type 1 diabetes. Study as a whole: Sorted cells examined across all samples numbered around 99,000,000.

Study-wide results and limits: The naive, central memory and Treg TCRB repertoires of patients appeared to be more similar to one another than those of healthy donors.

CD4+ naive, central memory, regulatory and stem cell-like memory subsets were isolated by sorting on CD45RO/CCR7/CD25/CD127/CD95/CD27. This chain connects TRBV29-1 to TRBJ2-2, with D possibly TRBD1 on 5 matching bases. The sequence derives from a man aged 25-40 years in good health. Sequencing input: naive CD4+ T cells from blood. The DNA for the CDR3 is TGCAGCGCCGGACACATCCGAACCGGGGAGCTGTTTTTT. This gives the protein CSAGHIRTGELFF.